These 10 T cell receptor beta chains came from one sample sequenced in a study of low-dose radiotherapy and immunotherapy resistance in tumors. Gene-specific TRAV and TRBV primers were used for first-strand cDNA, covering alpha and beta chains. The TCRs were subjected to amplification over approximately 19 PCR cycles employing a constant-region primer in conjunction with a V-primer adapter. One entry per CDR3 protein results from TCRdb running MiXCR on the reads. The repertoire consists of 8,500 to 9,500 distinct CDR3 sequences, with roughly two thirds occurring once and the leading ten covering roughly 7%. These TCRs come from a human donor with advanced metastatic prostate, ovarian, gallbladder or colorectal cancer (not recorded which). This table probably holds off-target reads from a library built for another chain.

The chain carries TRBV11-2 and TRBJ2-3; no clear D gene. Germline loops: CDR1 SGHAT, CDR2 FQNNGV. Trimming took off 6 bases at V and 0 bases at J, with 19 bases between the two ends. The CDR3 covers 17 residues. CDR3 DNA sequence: TGTGCCAGCAGACGAATCAAAGGCCCAACTAGCACAGATACGCAGTATTTT. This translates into CASRRIKGPTSTDTQYF.

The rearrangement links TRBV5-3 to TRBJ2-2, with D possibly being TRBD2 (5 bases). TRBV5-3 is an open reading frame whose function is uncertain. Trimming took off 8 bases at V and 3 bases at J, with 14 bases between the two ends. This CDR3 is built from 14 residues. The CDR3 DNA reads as TGTGCCAGCAGCCGGATGGGAGACACCGGGGAGCTGTTTTTT. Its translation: CASSRMGDTGELFF.

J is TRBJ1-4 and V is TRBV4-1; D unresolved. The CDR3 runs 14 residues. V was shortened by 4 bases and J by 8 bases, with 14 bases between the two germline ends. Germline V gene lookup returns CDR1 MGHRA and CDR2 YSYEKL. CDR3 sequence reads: CASSLGILGEKLFF. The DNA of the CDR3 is TGCGCCAGCAGCCTCGGGATATTGGGCGAAAAACTGTTTTTT.

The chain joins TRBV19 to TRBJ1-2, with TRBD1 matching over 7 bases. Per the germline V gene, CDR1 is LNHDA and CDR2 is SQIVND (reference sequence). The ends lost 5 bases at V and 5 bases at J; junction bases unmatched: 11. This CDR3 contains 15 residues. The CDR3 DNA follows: TGTGCCAGTAGTGCCCGGGACAGATCCACTTATGGCTACACCTTC. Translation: CASSARDRSTYGYTF.

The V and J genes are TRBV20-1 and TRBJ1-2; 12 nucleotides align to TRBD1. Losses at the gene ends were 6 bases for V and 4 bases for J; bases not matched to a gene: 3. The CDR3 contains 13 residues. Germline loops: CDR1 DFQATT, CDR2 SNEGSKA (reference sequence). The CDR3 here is CSAGTGGSYGYTF. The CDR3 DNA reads TGCAGTGCGGGGACAGGGGGCTCCTATGGCTACACCTTC.

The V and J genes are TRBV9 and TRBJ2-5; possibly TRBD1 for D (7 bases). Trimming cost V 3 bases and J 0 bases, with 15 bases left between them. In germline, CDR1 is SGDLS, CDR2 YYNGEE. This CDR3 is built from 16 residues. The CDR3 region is CASSAGDRPYQETQYF. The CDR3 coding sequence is TGTGCCAGCAGCGCGGGGGACAGACCGTACCAAGAGACCCAGTACTTC. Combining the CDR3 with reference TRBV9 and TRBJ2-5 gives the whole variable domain DSGVTQTPKHLITATGQRVTLRCSPRSGDLSVYWYQQSLDQGLQFLIQYYNGEERAKGNILERFSAQQFPDLHSELNLSSLELGDSALYFCASSAGDRPYQETQYFGPGTRLLVL.

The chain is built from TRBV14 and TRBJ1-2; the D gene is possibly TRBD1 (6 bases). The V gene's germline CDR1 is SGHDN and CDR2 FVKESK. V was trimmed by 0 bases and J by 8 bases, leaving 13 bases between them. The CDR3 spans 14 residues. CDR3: CASSQDLGGWGYTF. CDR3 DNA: TGTGCCAGCAGCCAAGATCTGGGGGGCTGGGGCTACACCTTC.

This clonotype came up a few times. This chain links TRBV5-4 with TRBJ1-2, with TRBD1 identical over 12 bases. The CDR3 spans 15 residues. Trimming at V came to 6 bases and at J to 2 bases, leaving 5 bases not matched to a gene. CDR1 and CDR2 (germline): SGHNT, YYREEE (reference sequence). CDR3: CASTQGTGGNYGYTF. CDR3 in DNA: TGTGCCAGCACCCAAGGGACAGGGGGCAACTATGGCTACACCTTC.

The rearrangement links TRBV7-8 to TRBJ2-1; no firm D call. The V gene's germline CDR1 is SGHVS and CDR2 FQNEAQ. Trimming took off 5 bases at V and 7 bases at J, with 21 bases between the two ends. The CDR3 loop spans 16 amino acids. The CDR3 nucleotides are TGTGCCAGCAGCCGTAGATCCGGGTCCGGATCAAATGAGCAGTTCTTC. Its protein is CASSRRSGSGSNEQFF.

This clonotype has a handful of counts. CDR3 residues: CASSLGDRSPLHF. The CDR3, as DNA: TGCGCCAGCAGCCTGGGTGATAGGTCACCCCTCCACTTT. The J gene is TRBJ1-6, the V gene TRBV5-1; D ambiguous. From germline, CDR1 is SGHRS and CDR2 YFSETQ. V shed 4 bases and J shed 10 bases, with 12 bases lying between them. The CDR3 extends over 13 amino acids.